The clone carrying this T cell receptor beta chain was counted between two and nine times. Following extraction, RNA underwent reverse transcription to cDNA, which served as the sequencing template. Data came from immunoSEQ multiplex PCR; TCRdb stores just in-frame clones and leaves some out. In the table there are under 40,000 clones, around 59% of which are singletons. The data were taken from a study of CD8+ T cells in alopecia areata. The germline V and J ends were trimmed by 1 base and 6 bases, with 11 bases remaining between them. CDR1 is SGHVS and CDR2 is FQNEAQ in the germline V gene. The CDR3 runs 14 residues.

This TCR was recovered from a human donor with alopecia areata. The sample comprised NKG2D-high CD8+ T cells sorted from blood. V usage is TRBV7-8 and J usage is TRBJ2-3, with D hard to call. CDR3 residues: CASSLDGPLDTQYF. The CDR3 DNA reads as TGTGCCAGCAGCTTAGATGGGCCCCTGGATACGCAGTATTTT.